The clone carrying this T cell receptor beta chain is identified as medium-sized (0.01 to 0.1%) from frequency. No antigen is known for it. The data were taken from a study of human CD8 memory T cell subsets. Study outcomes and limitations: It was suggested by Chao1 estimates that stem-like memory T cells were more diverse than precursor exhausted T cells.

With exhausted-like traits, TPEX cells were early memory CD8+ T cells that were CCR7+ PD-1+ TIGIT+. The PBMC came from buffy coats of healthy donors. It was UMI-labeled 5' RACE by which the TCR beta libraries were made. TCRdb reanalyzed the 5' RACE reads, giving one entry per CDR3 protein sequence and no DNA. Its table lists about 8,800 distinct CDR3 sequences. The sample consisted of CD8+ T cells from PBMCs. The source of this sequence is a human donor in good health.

The CDR3 region is CASSWDGSSYNEQFF. The rearrangement uses TRBV6-2 or TRBV6-3 and TRBJ2-1; TCRdb outputs TRBD1, but without DNA this stays unchecked. Germline V gene data show CDR1 as MNHEY and CDR2 as SVGEGT. The CDR3 sequence is 15 residues long.